What follows describes a single TCR beta chain. Its antigen is still unknown. The DNA ends 3 residues before the CDR3 does, and the rest of the CDR3 is filled in from the germline J gene. The method was immunoSEQ multiplex PCR; TCRdb's version includes in-frame clones alone and lacks a portion of them. This listing includes about 7,800 clones. Caucasian heritage predominated among both patients and controls. The entry originates in a study of T cell clonality in common variable immunodeficiency. Study findings and constraints: Shared TCRbeta clones were fewer between CVID subjects than controls. Common variable immunodeficiency TCR beta sequences reportedly had fewer deletions and N-nucleotide insertions. Authors noted CVID clonality's cause needs subpopulation repertoire sequencing.

The ends lost 5 bases at V and 5 bases at J; junction bases unmatched: 6. This CDR3 is built from 14 residues. Germline V gene data show CDR1 as LNHDA and CDR2 as SQIVND (reference sequence). The sequencing input was peripheral blood mononuclear cells. The rearrangement joins TRBV19 to TRBJ2-5; 9 bases are a match to TRBD1. This TCR was recovered from a human donor with common variable immunodeficiency. The CDR3 reads CASSWDRVGETQYF. The CDR3 DNA, read in part, is TGTGCCAGTAGTTGGGACAGGGTGGGGGAGACC.